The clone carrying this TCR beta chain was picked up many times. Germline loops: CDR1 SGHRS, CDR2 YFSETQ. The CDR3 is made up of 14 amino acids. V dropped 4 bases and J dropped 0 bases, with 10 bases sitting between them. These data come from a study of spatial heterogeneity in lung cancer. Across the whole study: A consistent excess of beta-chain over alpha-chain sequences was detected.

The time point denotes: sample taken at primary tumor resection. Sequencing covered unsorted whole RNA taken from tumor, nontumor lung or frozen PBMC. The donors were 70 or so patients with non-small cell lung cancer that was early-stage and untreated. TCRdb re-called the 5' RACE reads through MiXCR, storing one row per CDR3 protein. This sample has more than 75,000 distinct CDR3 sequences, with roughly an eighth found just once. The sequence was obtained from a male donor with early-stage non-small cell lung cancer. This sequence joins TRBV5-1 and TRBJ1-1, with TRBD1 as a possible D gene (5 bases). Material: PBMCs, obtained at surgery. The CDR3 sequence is CASSLRGMNTEAFF. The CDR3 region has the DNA TGCGCCAGCAGCCTTCGGGGCATGAACACTGAAGCTTTCTTT.